A selection of T cell receptor beta chains follows, all from one sample in a study of siplizumab effects on memory and regulatory T cells. Sequencing was performed with immunoSEQ multiplex PCR; in TCRdb, only in-frame clones are kept and a portion is missing. The sample has roughly 40,000 clones, 89% seen once. Sequencing was carried out using naive CD4+ T cells sorted from blood. The receptors come from a human donor in good health. Each CDR3 is given with its conserved first and last residue. D genes are given only for firm matches. Size is stated for part of the rows, as once, few or many counts, or as a class when the clone is expanded.

abundance	j_gene	v_gene	d_gene	CDR3aa	CDR3nt
-	TRBJ2-7	TRBV5-1	-	CASSLGGVLRYEQYF	TGCGCCAGCAGCTTAGGAGGAGTTCTCCGGTACGAGCAGTACTTC
-	TRBJ2-7	TRBV6-4	TRBD2	CASSDSQRGAYEQYF	TGTGCCAGCAGTGACTCACAGCGGGGGGCCTACGAGCAGTACTTC
-	TRBJ2-3	TRBV5-4	TRBD2	CASSAGLAPQYF	TGTGCCAGCAGCGCGGGACTAGCGCCGCAGTATTTT
-	TRBJ2-5	TRBV10-3	-	CAISGGYQETQYF	TGTGCCATCTCAGGGGGGTACCAAGAGACCCAGTACTTC
once	TRBJ1-1	TRBV7-9	-	CASSIRGGDTEAFF	TGTGCCAGCAGCATTCGCGGCGGGGACACTGAAGCTTTCTTT
-	TRBJ2-7	TRBV6-5	-	CASSYGGAGGSSEQYF	TGTGCCAGCAGTTACGGGGGGGCAGGGGGCTCCTCCGAGCAGTACTTC
-	TRBJ1-5	TRBV2	-	CASGPLVGNQPQHF	TGTGCCAGTGGGCCATTAGTCGGCAATCAGCCCCAGCATTTT
-	TRBJ1-2	TRBV6-1	TRBD1	CASSKMDRGAYGYTF	TGTGCCAGCAGTAAGATGGACAGGGGGGCCTATGGCTACACCTTC
-	TRBJ1-2	TRBV5-1	-	CASSPHTRGEGYTF	TGCGCCAGCAGCCCCCACACCCGCGGTGAGGGCTACACCTTC
-	TRBJ2-1	TRBV15	TRBD1	CATSRIQGANSYNEQFF	TGTGCCACCAGCAGGATACAGGGGGCTAACTCCTACAATGAGCAGTTCTTC
-	TRBJ1-2	TRBV19	-	CASSLQGGYGYTF	TGTGCCAGTAGTCTGCAGGGTGGCTATGGCTACACCTTC
-	TRBJ2-1	TRBV6-4	-	CARRGNEQFF	TGTGCCAGGCGGGGAAATGAGCAGTTCTTC
-	TRBJ1-5	TRBV7-2	-	CASSVVSNQPQHF	TGTGCCAGCAGCGTAGTTAGCAATCAGCCCCAGCATTTT
-	TRBJ2-7	TRBV7-2	TRBD2	CASSLVGLAGEQYF	TGTGCCAGCAGCTTAGTTGGACTAGCTGGCGAGCAGTACTTC
-	TRBJ1-2	TRBV21-1	-	CASSNGGDGDGYTF	TGTGCCAGCAGCAACGGGGGCGACGGGGACGGCTACACCTTC
-	TRBJ2-7	TRBV4-1	-	CASSTSVETPSYEQYF	TGCGCCAGCAGTACTTCCGTGGAGACCCCCAGCTACGAGCAGTACTTC
-	TRBJ2-3	TRBV11-2	-	CASSSTTDGDTQYF	TGTGCCAGCAGCTCCACTACCGATGGAGATACGCAGTATTTT
-	TRBJ2-7	TRBV6-5	-	CASSTSGTRLYEQYF	TGTGCCAGCAGTACCTCCGGGACAAGACTCTACGAGCAGTACTTC
-	TRBJ1-2	TRBV11-2	-	CASSLGQSRGYTF	TGTGCCAGCAGCCTTGGACAGAGTCGTGGCTACACCTTC
-	TRBJ1-2	TRBV29-1	TRBD1	CSVSGTDKFYGYTF	TGCAGCGTTTCCGGGACAGATAAGTTCTATGGCTACACCTTC
-	TRBJ2-7	TRBV6-1	-	CASSESRNYEQYF	TGTGCCAGCAGTGAGTCGAGAAACTACGAGCAGTACTTC
-	TRBJ1-4	TRBV6-1	-	CASSEGGTNEKLFF	TGTGCCAGCAGTGAAGGGGGGACTAATGAAAAACTGTTTTTT
once	TRBJ1-2	TRBV5-4	-	CASSSGLRNYGYTF	TGTGCCAGCAGCTCGGGACTGAGAAACTATGGCTACACCTTC
-	TRBJ2-7	TRBV6-1	TRBD2	CASSVAGGVTERYF	TGTGCCAGCAGTGTAGCGGGAGGGGTCACCGAACGGTACTTC
-	TRBJ2-7	TRBV7-9	-	CASSLAGGRIHEQYF	TGTGCCAGCAGCTTAGCGGGGGGCAGGATCCACGAGCAGTACTTC
once	TRBJ2-3	TRBV19	TRBD1	CASSTRQGGTDTQYF	TGTGCCAGTAGTACGCGACAGGGGGGAACAGATACGCAGTATTTT
-	TRBJ1-1	TRBV21-1	-	CASSGPPGQVNTEAFF	TGTGCCAGCAGCGGACCACCGGGACAGGTTAATACTGAAGCTTTCTTT
-	TRBJ2-7	TRBV7-9	-	CASSARSSAYEQYF	TGTGCCAGCAGCGCTAGATCTAGCGCCTACGAGCAGTACTTC